Detailed here is one T cell receptor beta chain. Its specificity is not known. At one of its ends the junction is not consistent with the germline gene, which may arise from a read error. TCRdb analysed the 5' RACE reads with MiXCR anew, one entry per CDR3 protein. The sample has hundreds of thousands of distinct CDR3 sequences, nearly 9.5% seen once. Germline V gene lookup returns CDR1 MNHEY and CDR2 SMNVEV (reference sequence). The length of the CDR3 is 11 residues. The data were obtained in a study of identical twins. General study results and limits: The more abundant beta clonotypes in cord blood had fewer insertions, and memory repertoires did not show this. Possibly, invariant MAIT and iNKT cells partly confounded zero-insertion analyses. Monozygotic twin pairs showed more out-of-frame TCR alpha sharing than models estimated. Where out-of-frame alpha sequences were twin-shared, they showed excess low generation probability.

These data also featured in a second study, about yellow fever vaccine responses in identical twins.

The source material was CD8+ T cells sorted from blood. The V gene is TRBV27, the J gene TRBJ2-7, with D hard to call. The receptor's source is a woman between 18 and 29 years old in good health. The CDR3 loop reads CAISTSYEQYF. The CDR3 nucleotides are TGTGCCATCAGTACATCCTACGAGCAGTACTTC.